These 15 T cell receptor beta chains share one sample of origin, sequenced in a study of human T cells and chemical hapten exposure. Using its own MiXCR run on the RACE reads, TCRdb lists one record per CDR3 protein. The table lists approximately 73,000 distinct CDR3 sequences, about 9.3% of them singletons. Stated time point: patch test 1, 2 weeks after DPC sensitization. Described treatment: therapeutic diphenylcyclopropenone sensitization with weekly scalp DPC. This specimen consisted of whole blood, obtained in connection with sensitization to the hapten diphenylcyclopropenone (DPC). Every receptor here comes from a woman between 50 and 59 years old with alopecia areata. Some clones in this sample may be carry-over from other donors' samples.

This clonotype was observed a few times. The rearrangement uses TRBV6-6 and TRBJ2-1, with 12 bases matching TRBD2. This CDR3 is 17 amino acids long. Germline V lookup: CDR1 MNHNY, CDR2 SVGAGI (reference sequence). V was pared by 5 bases and J by 5 bases, with 10 bases of the junction left unmatched. CDR3 residues: CASSLRLAGVGNNEQFF. In DNA form, the CDR3 reads TGTGCCAGCAGTCTTAGACTAGCGGGAGTGGGGAACAATGAGCAGTTCTTC.

This clonotype was counted between two and nine times. V and J are TRBV10-3 and TRBJ1-2; no reliable D call. The CDR3 covers 13 residues. The V end lost 0 bases, the J end lost 4 bases, and 6 bases lay between the germline ends. Germline CDR1 ENHRY, CDR2 SYGVKD. The CDR3 DNA follows: TGTGCCATCAGTGAGTCGAACCCCTATGGCTACACCTTC. This sequence encodes CAISESNPYGYTF.

This clonotype appeared a few times. This chain joins TRBV4-3 and TRBJ2-2; 11 bases align to TRBD2. Germline CDR1 is LGHNA and CDR2 is YSLEER. With V trimmed by 1 base and J by 4 bases, 5 bases remained unmatched. The CDR3 is 17 amino acids. The CDR3, as DNA: TGCGCCAGCAGCCAAGGCCAGGGGACTAGCGGCACCGGGGAGCTGTTTTTT. As protein: CASSQGQGTSGTGELFF.

With regard to this clonotype: A read error may produce the germline difference seen at one junction end. As DNA, the CDR3 is TGTGCCAGCAGCTTTTCAGATTCACACCTCCACTTT. The encoded protein is CASSFSDSHLHF. This chain links TRBV11-2 with TRBJ1-6; D not certain. The CDR3 contains 12 residues. CDR1 and CDR2 (germline): SGHAT, FQNNGV.

In its sample, this clonotype was seen a few times. The CDR3 here is CSVADGGETQYF. DNA for the CDR3: TGCAGCGTTGCTGACGGTGGAGAGACCCAGTACTTC. This chain joins TRBV29-1 and TRBJ2-5; D ambiguous. V was clipped by 4 bases and J by 4 bases, with 10 bases between them. The germline V gene encodes CDR1 SQVTM and CDR2 ANQGSEA. The CDR3 loop spans 12 amino acids.

This sequence joins TRBV12-3 or TRBV12-4 and TRBJ2-5; tentative D call: TRBD2 (5 bases). This CDR3 contains 13 residues. V lost 5 bases to trimming and J lost 7 bases, with 14 bases between them. The CDR3 DNA is TGTGCCAGCAGTGGCGGGCCCCGGGTGACCCAGTACTTC. It specifies CASSGGPRVTQYF.

The V gene is TRBV2, the J gene TRBJ1-1, with D unclear. CDR1 is SNHLY and CDR2 is FYNNEI in the germline V gene. The CDR3 consists of 13 residues. V was shortened by 7 bases and J by 1 base, with 10 bases between the two germline ends. CDR3 amino acids: CASIVGPNTEAFF. CDR3 bases: TGTGCCAGCATCGTCGGGCCGAACACTGAAGCTTTCTTT. Variable domain in full (rest from reference TRBV2 and TRBJ1-1): EPEVTQTPSHQVTQMGQEVILRCVPISNHLYFYWYRQILGQKVEFLVSFYNNEISEKSEIFDDQFSVERPDGSNFTLKIRSTKLEDSAMYFCASIVGPNTEAFFGQGTRLTVV.

The rearrangement joins TRBV28 to TRBJ2-1, with D unclear. The germline CDR1 and CDR2 sequences are MDHEN and SYDVKM. CDR3 size: 12 residues. V dropped 5 bases and J dropped 8 bases, with 10 bases sitting between them. CDR3 nucleotide sequence: TGTGCCAGCAGTCCCCTTGAGCATGAGCAGTTCTTC. Amino acids: CASSPLEHEQFF. The full variable domain, its missing parts supplied by reference TRBV28 and TRBJ2-1, is DVKVTQSSRYLVKRTGEKVFLECVQDMDHENMFWYRQDPGLGLRLIYFSYDVKMKEKGDIPEGYSVSREKKERFSLILESASTNQTSMYLCASSPLEHEQFFGPGTRLTVL.

This clonotype has a handful of counts. The genes are TRBV6-6 and TRBJ2-7, with 10 bases aligning to TRBD2. This CDR3 has 15 amino acids. Trimming at V came to 2 bases and at J to 0 bases, leaving 1 base not matched to a gene. CDR1 is MNHNY and CDR2 is SVGAGI in the germline V gene (reference sequence). The CDR3 loop is CASSYPSGSSYEQYF. The CDR3 nucleotides read TGTGCCAGCAGTTACCCTAGCGGGAGCTCCTACGAGCAGTACTTC.

At least ten counts were recorded for this clonotype. The chain joins TRBV30 to TRBJ1-5, with 7 bases lining up with TRBD1. This CDR3 has 13 amino acids. Germline V gives CDR1 GTSNPN, CDR2 SVGIG (reference sequence). V trimming: 3 bases; J trimming: 4 bases; junction bases outside the gene matches: 3. CDR3: CAWSTGVNQPQHF. The CDR3 coding sequence is TGTGCCTGGAGCACAGGGGTTAATCAGCCCCAGCATTTT.

The CDR3: CASSSRGANVLTF. The CDR3 region has the DNA TGTGCCAGCAGCTCGAGGGGGGCCAACGTCCTGACTTTC. The chain carries TRBV6-2 or TRBV6-3 and TRBJ2-6; D call uncertain. The CDR3 has 13 amino acids. Per the germline V gene, CDR1 is MNHEY and CDR2 is SVGEGT. The germline V and J ends were trimmed by 6 bases and 4 bases, with 7 bases remaining between them.

This clonotype was observed at least ten times. The chain is built from TRBV20-1 and TRBJ1-1, with TRBD1 identical over 11 bases. V dropped 6 bases and J dropped 5; count of bases not matched to a gene: 5. CDR1 is DFQATT, CDR2 SNEGSKA, per germline (reference sequence). The CDR3 consists of 13 residues. CDR3 coding DNA: TGCAGTGCCAGGACAGGGGGCAGGACTGAAGCTTTCTTT. Residues: CSARTGGRTEAFF.

This clonotype was observed a few times. This chain joins TRBV5-1 and TRBJ2-1; D might be TRBD1 or TRBD2, each matching 5 bases. This CDR3 is 18 amino acids long. Germline V gene lookup returns CDR1 SGHRS and CDR2 YFSETQ. Between the trimmed V and J ends, which lost 4 bases and 2 bases, there was a span of 22 bases. CDR3 bases: TGCGCCAGCAGCAAGGGGCAGGCGAGGGCCGCGGCCTACAATGAGCAGTTCTTC. Translating it yields CASSKGQARAAAYNEQFF.

The rearrangement uses TRBV7-2 and TRBJ2-2; D perhaps matches TRBD2 (6 bases). The CDR3 covers 13 residues. Between the trimmed V and J ends, which lost 5 bases and 6 bases, there was a span of 10 bases. Germline V CDR1 and CDR2: SGHTA, FQGNSA. The CDR3 protein is CASSRPGAGELFF. In nucleotides, the CDR3 is TGTGCCAGCAGCCGTCCGGGGGCCGGGGAGCTGTTTTTT.

This clonotype was seen many times. This chain links TRBV4-3 with TRBJ1-1; TRBD1 agrees at 7 bases. Germline lookup yields CDR1 LGHNA and CDR2 YSLEER. The trim removed 0 bases at V and 5 bases at J, leaving 6 bases unmatched. CDR3 length equals 15 residues. The CDR3 here is CASSQDPRGRTEAFF. CDR3 nucleotide sequence: TGCGCCAGCAGCCAAGATCCGAGGGGGCGAACTGAAGCTTTCTTT.